The subject of this entry is one T cell receptor beta chain. The antigen is unknown. The CDR3 is made up of 14 amino acids. Germline loops: CDR1 LGHDT, CDR2 YNNKEL (reference sequence). The V end was cut by 0 bases, the J end by 2 bases, with 7 bases between. The data are from a study of blood T cells in healthy people across ages. Then a second PCR, running roughly 7 to 11 cycles, was carried out with a sample-barcoded 5' primer and a J-beta primer mix. Each cDNA molecule carried a tag from a template-switch adaptor that contained 12 random nucleotides. MiXCR, applied by TCRdb to the 5' RACE reads, yields one record per CDR3 protein. The top ten clones hold more than 3% of a sample with some 760,000 distinct CDR3 sequences, 25% of them seen once. Study-wide results and caveats: Possibly confounding the expanded clonotype changes was the fact that donor CMV status was unknown.

This same sample was also part of a study on T cells of mothers and their children.

The chain recombines TRBV3-1 with TRBJ1-2; D ambiguous. The specimen sequenced was blood. The sequence was obtained from a boy between 10 and 17 years old in good health. CDR3 residues: CASSQEGRNYGYTF. CDR3 bases: TGTGCCAGCAGCCAAGAGGGCCGCAACTATGGCTACACCTTC.